Listed here is a single T cell receptor beta chain. Its antigen is not identified. The PCR used 60 Vbeta and 13 Jbeta primers. Profiled with immunoSEQ multiplex PCR; TCRdb holds only in-frame clones, not every one. This sample has about 190,000 clones, with approximately 79% found just once. Unmatched junction bases numbered 8, after V lost 1 base and J lost 7 bases. Germline assignment: CDR1 SGDLS and CDR2 YYNGEE. The length of the CDR3 is 16 residues. This sample was taken from a study of cytomegalovirus exposure and HLA in healthy donors. Study as a whole: From donors who were HLA-typed, an early data release held about 89 million unique TCRs. General study points: Cytomegalovirus status, reportedly, was diagnosed with high specificity and sensitivity by the classifier.

The sample taken for sequencing was PBMCs. The sequence was obtained from a woman aged 18-30 years in good health and CMV-seronegative. The chain couples TRBV9 to TRBJ1-4, with TRBD1 identical over 9 bases. The CDR3 bases are TGTGCCAGCAGCGTATTGGGACAGGGAAGGGGTGAAAAACTGTTTTTT. Translated, it gives CASSVLGQGRGEKLFF.